One and the same sample provided the 11 T cell receptor beta chains below, sequenced in a study of cytomegalovirus exposure and HLA in healthy donors (dated by TCRdb to the late 2010s). Library preparation employed the immunoSEQ multiplex PCR assay. For the multiplex PCR, a mixture combining 60 forward primers for TCR Vbeta segments and 13 reverse primers for TCR Jbeta segments was used. TCRdb mirrors the immuneACCESS table, restricted to in-frame sequences. Some clones are absent from its copies; in checked studies, under half trace to an unresolved V gene, and the reason for the others is unknown. The sample yields about 150,000 clones; around 80% were counted once. Roughly 5.3% of the sample lies in the top ten. The specimen was PBMCs. The receptors here all came from a woman in her 40s in good health and CMV-seropositive.

V and J are TRBV7-9 and TRBJ2-3; TRBD2 is a possible D gene (6 bases). Trimming cost V 7 bases and J 0 bases, with 17 bases left between them. This CDR3 comprises 16 residues. Germline V gives CDR1 SEHNR, CDR2 FQNEAQ (reference sequence). CDR3 in amino acids: CASTIAASVSTDTQYF. The CDR3 DNA follows: TGTGCCAGCACCATAGCGGCTAGCGTCAGCACAGATACGCAGTATTTT.

The J gene is TRBJ2-3, the V gene TRBV5-4, with 9 bases lining up with TRBD2. V lost 3 bases and J lost 1; bases outside the gene matches: 18. CDR1 is SGHNT and CDR2 is YYREEE in the germline V gene (reference sequence). CDR3 length equals 20 residues. Written as DNA, the CDR3 is TGTGCCAGCAGCTCAGGGGCTTTGTTTTCGAGGACTAGCGGCACAGATACGCAGTATTTT. The encoded protein is CASSSGALFSRTSGTDTQYF.

The rearrangement links TRBV5-5 to TRBJ2-6, with D maybe TRBD1 (5 bases). This CDR3 has 17 residues. Germline V gene lookup returns CDR1 SGHKS and CDR2 YYEKEE (reference sequence). V was cut by 1 base and J by 1 base, with 12 bases left in between. The chain's CDR3 is CASSLWAGSSGANVLTF. CDR3 in DNA: TGTGCCAGCAGCTTGTGGGCAGGGTCTTCTGGGGCCAACGTCCTGACTTTC.

This sequence joins TRBV7-3 and TRBJ2-3; D remains unclear. V was clipped by 2 bases and J by 6 bases, with 9 bases between them. Per germline, CDR1 SGHTA and CDR2 FQGTGA. This CDR3 contains 13 residues. CDR3 in amino acids: CASSLLVEDTQYF. Here the CDR3 DNA reads TGTGCCAGCAGCTTATTGGTAGAGGATACGCAGTATTTT.

The table lists this clone with a count of one. This chain connects TRBV30 to TRBJ1-6; 8 positions agree with TRBD1. This CDR3 has 13 residues. Germline V gene sequence: CDR1 GTSNPN, CDR2 SVGIG (reference sequence). The V and J ends lost 1 base and 7 bases, in that order; junction bases with no gene match: 0. DNA of the CDR3: TGTGCCTGGAGTGGACAGGGGAATTCACCCCTCCACTTT. This codes for CAWSGQGNSPLHF.

This rearrangement joins TRBV5-1 to TRBJ2-1; D is possibly TRBD2 (5 bases). The V end was cut by 4 bases, the J end by 7 bases, with 12 bases between. This CDR3 is built from 13 residues. Per germline, CDR1 SGHRS and CDR2 YFSETQ. Written as DNA, the CDR3 is TGCGCCAGCAGCGGAGGACTTACAAATGAGCAGTTCTTC. Its translation is CASSGGLTNEQFF.

The chain combines TRBV7-7 with TRBJ2-2; D remains unclear. The CDR3 is 11 amino acids. Germline V gives CDR1 SSHAT, CDR2 FNYEAQ (reference sequence). This chain's CDR3 is CAVGNTGELFF. CDR3 in DNA: TGTGCTGTCGGGAACACCGGGGAGCTGTTTTTT.

V gene TRBV28 combines with J gene TRBJ2-3; 10 nucleotides match TRBD1. The CDR3 extends over 15 amino acids. After removal of 6 bases from V and 3 bases from J, the junction contained 6 bases not matched to a gene. CDR1 MDHEN and CDR2 SYDVKM come from the germline V gene. The CDR3 protein is CASSRDRGGTDTQYF. The CDR3 DNA follows: TGTGCCAGCAGCCGGGACAGGGGAGGAACAGATACGCAGTATTTT.

V gene TRBV19 combines with J gene TRBJ2-1; 10 bases are a match to TRBD2. J was trimmed by 0 bases and V by 4 bases; bases with no gene match: 12. The CDR3 is 19 residues long. Germline CDR1 reads LNHDA; CDR2 reads SQIVND (reference sequence). CDR3 bases: TGTGCCAGTAGTAGGGGTCTAGCGGGAGTCGGGGGCTCCTACAATGAGCAGTTCTTC. It is translated as CASSRGLAGVGGSYNEQFF.

This clone was seen only once. The gene calls are TRBV11-2 and TRBJ2-1; a weak D match, TRBD2 (6 bases). The length of the CDR3 is 15 residues. CDR1 SGHAT and CDR2 FQNNGV come from the germline V gene. Trimming pared 1 base from V and 6 bases from J, leaving 13 bases between. CDR3 in amino acids: CASSLVTAGLNEQFF. CDR3 coding DNA: TGTGCCAGCAGCTTAGTGACAGCGGGCCTCAATGAGCAGTTCTTC.

The rearrangement uses TRBV19 and TRBJ1-3; possible D gene TRBD1, 5 bases. V was pared by 5 bases and J by 4 bases, with 6 bases between. There are 12 residues in the CDR3. Germline V gene data show CDR1 as LNHDA and CDR2 as SQIVND (reference sequence). This CDR3 reads CASSPGGNTIYF. CDR3 coding DNA: TGTGCCAGTAGTCCAGGGGGAAACACCATATATTTT. Drawing the rest from reference TRBV19 and TRBJ1-3, the complete variable domain is DGGITQSPKYLFRKEGQNVTLSCEQNLNHDAMYWYRQDPGQGLRLIYYSQIVNDFQKGDIAEGYSVSREKKESFPLTVTSAQKNPTAFYLCASSPGGNTIYFGEGSWLTVV.